The clone carrying this TCR beta chain came up a few times. Its cognate antigen is unknown. These data are taken from a study of vaccination and CD4 T cells after COVID-19. The Oncomine TCR Beta short-read assay sequenced DNA from cultured CD4+ T cells. Cultured CD4+ T cells yielded the extracted genomic DNA. MiXCR, run by TCRdb on the PCR reads, gives a single entry per CDR3 protein. The profile shows more than 4,500 distinct CDR3 sequences, 35% to 50% of them singletons. This CDR3 is built from 14 residues. Trimming took off 5 bases at V and 3 bases at J, with 11 bases between the two ends. The germline CDR1 and CDR2 sequences are SGHRS and YFSETQ. Treatment noted: roughly 10-day PBMC culture with coronavirus spike peptide pools or control peptides (ViraFEST assay).

The receptor comes from a human donor who had recovered from COVID-19. Sequencing was performed on CD4+ T cells from blood, cultured in vitro. This chain uses TRBV5-1 with TRBJ2-2; D is ambiguous. The CDR3 spells CASRPLPDTGELFF. The DNA of the CDR3 is TGCGCCAGCAGACCCCTGCCGGACACCGGGGAGCTGTTTTTT.